What follows are 9 T cell receptor beta chains derived from one specimen sequenced in a study of blood T cells in healthy people across ages. A second PCR of roughly 7 to 11 cycles used a sample-barcoded 5' primer and a J-beta primer mix. TCRdb fed the 5' RACE reads into MiXCR, producing one record per CDR3 protein. Here the sample spans 1.4 million or so distinct CDR3 sequences, 35% to 45% being singletons. Input material: blood. These receptor sequences come from a woman aged 18-35 years in good health.

This clonotype was counted between two and nine times. The V and J genes are TRBV6-5 and TRBJ2-7; no clear D. Looked up from germline, CDR1 is MNHEY and CDR2 is SVGAGI. The CDR3 contains 13 residues. V lost 2 bases and J lost 4, with 9 bases in between. CDR3 bases: TGTGCCAGCAGTTACAGTCTAACATACGAGCAGTACTTC. It specifies CASSYSLTYEQYF.

Details on this clonotype: Germline and junction disagree at one end, which may indicate a read error. The CDR3, as DNA: TGTGCCAGCAGTTTCGTCGCGGAGGCCACCTACAGTGAGCAGTTCTTC. Amino acid sequence: CASSFVAEATYSEQFF. This chain links TRBV7-2 with TRBJ2-1, with a tentative D call TRBD2 (5 bases). This CDR3 is built from 16 residues. The germline V gene has CDR1 SGHTA and CDR2 FQGNSA.

This rearrangement joins TRBV5-1 to TRBJ2-5; 11 bases match TRBD1. Germline lookup yields CDR1 SGHRS and CDR2 YFSETQ. The CDR3 has 15 amino acids. After removal of 2 bases from V and 4 bases from J, the junction contained 4 bases not matched to a gene. Here the CDR3 DNA reads TGCGCCAGCAGCTTAACCGGGACAGGGGGAGAGACCCAGTACTTC. Amino acid sequence: CASSLTGTGGETQYF.

J is TRBJ2-1 and V is TRBV29-1, with D possibly matching TRBD2 (5 bases). Per the germline V gene, CDR1 is SQVTM and CDR2 is ANQGSEA. CDR3 length: 15 residues. V was clipped by 3 bases and J by 0 bases, with 12 bases between them. For the CDR3, the DNA is TGCAGCGTTGAGGACGGGGAAGGCTCCTACAATGAGCAGTTCTTC. It codes for CSVEDGEGSYNEQFF.

The chain is built from TRBV18 and TRBJ2-5; a weak D match, TRBD1 (5 bases). This CDR3 is 13 amino acids long. V lost 2 bases and J lost 11, with 15 bases in between. Germline V gene sequence: CDR1 KGHSH, CDR2 LQKENI. DNA of the CDR3: TGTGCCAGCTCACCAGGGGCGGACAATGAGCAGTACTTC. This gives the protein CASSPGADNEQYF.

J is TRBJ1-3 and V is TRBV20-1; 8 nucleotides agree with TRBD1. CDR1 DFQATT and CDR2 SNEGSKA come from the germline V gene (reference sequence). The CDR3 is 16 residues long. V dropped 0 bases and J dropped 4; count of bases not matched to a gene: 8. Here the CDR3 DNA reads TGCAGTGCTAGAGATGGTGGCAGGGGGCGCGGAAACACCATATATTTT. Its protein is CSARDGGRGRGNTIYF.

V gene TRBV18 combines with J gene TRBJ2-1, with D tentatively TRBD2 (5 bases). Germline CDR1 and CDR2: KGHSH and LQKENI. V shed 3 bases and J shed 6 bases, with 18 bases lying between them. The CDR3 has 16 residues. This chain's CDR3 is CASSPYGMLKSNEQFF. For the CDR3, the DNA is TGTGCCAGCTCACCCTACGGGATGTTGAAGTCCAATGAGCAGTTCTTC.

This chain joins TRBV20-1 and TRBJ2-7; a weak D match, TRBD1 (6 bases). The CDR3 is made up of 12 amino acids. Germline values: CDR1 DFQATT, CDR2 SNEGSKA (reference sequence). The CDR3 reads CSISGAPHEQYF. The CDR3 region has the DNA TGCAGCATTTCAGGGGCCCCCCACGAGCAGTACTTC.

This chain joins TRBV24-1 and TRBJ2-1; D not resolved. The CDR3 totals 12 residues. V lost 1 base to trimming and J lost 7 bases, with 4 bases between them. Looked up from germline, CDR1 is KGHDR and CDR2 is SFDVKD. The CDR3 bases are TGTGCCACCAGTGATTTCAGTAATGAGCAGTTCTTC. Its translation: CATSDFSNEQFF.